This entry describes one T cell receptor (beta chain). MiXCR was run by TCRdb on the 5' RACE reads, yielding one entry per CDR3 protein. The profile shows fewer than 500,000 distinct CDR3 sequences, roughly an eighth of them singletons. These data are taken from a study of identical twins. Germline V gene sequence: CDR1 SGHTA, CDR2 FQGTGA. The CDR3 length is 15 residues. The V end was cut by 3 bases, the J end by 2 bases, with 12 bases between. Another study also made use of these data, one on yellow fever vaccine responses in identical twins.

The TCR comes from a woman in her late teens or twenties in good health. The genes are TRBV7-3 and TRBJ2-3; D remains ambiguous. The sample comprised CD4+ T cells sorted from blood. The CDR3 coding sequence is TGTGCCAGCAGCTTTCAGGCATCTGACACAGATACGCAGTATTTT. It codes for CASSFQASDTDTQYF.